This T cell receptor beta chain came from a study of T cell responses to AZD1222 COVID-19 vaccine. As for this clone: Its specificity is unknown.

Method: immunoSEQ multiplex PCR; TCRdb's copy keeps in-frame clones and lacks some. The sample includes about 94,000 clones, around 90% of them seen just once. General study results and limits: Among spike-specific TCRs, nearly half reportedly target unmutated variant regions. All repertoire sampling was performed exclusively after the peak T cell response.

V was clipped by 8 bases and J by 5 bases; unmatched bases: 14. The CDR3 is 15 residues long. CDR1 MNHEY and CDR2 SMNVEV come from the germline V gene (reference sequence). Specimen: peripheral blood, collected on day 0 of AZD1222 vaccination. This chain joins TRBV27 and TRBJ2-7; TRBD1 agrees at 8 bases. This TCR was sampled from an adult in good health. The CDR3 bases are TGTGCCAGCGGGGCCATCCAGGGGGCAGGAAACGAGCAGTACTTC. Its protein is CASGAIQGAGNEQYF.